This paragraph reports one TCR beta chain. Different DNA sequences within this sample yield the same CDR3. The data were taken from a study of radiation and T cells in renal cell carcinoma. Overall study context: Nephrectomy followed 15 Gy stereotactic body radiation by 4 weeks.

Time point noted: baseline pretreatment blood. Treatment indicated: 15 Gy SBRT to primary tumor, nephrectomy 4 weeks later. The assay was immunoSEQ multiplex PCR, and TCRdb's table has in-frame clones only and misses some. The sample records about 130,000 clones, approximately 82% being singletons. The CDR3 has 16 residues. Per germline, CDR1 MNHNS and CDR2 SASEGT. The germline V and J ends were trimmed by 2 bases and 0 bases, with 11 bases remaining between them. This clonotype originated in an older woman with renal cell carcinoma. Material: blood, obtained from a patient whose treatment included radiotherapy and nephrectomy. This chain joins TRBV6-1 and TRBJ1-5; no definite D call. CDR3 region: CASSELAGYSNQPQHF. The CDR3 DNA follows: TGTGCCAGCAGTGAATTGGCGGGTTATAGCAATCAGCCCCAGCATTTT.